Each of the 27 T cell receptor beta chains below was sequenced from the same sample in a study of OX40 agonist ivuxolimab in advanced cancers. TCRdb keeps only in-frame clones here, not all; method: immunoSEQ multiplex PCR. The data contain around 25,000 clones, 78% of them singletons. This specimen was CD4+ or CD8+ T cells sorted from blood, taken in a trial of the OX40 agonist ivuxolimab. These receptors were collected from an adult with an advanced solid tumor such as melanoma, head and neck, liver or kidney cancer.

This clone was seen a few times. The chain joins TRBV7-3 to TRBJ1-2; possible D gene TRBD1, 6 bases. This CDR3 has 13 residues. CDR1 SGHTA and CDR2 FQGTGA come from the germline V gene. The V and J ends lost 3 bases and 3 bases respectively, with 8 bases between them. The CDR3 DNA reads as TGTGCCAGCAGCTTCGGACAGTACTATGGCTACACCTTC. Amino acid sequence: CASSFGQYYGYTF.

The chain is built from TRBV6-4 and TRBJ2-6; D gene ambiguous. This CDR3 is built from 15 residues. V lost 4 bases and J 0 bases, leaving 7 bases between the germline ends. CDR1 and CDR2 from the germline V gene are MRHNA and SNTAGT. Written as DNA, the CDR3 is TGTGCCAGCAGTGTAGATAGCTCTGGGGCCAACGTCCTGACTTTC. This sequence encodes CASSVDSSGANVLTF.

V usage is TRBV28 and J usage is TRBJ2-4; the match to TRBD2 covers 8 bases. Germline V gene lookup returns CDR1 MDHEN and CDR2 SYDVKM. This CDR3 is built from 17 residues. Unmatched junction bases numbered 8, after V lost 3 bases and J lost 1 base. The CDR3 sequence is CASSFYREGGAKNIQYF. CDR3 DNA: TGTGCCAGCAGTTTTTACCGGGAGGGGGGGGCCAAAAACATTCAGTACTTC.

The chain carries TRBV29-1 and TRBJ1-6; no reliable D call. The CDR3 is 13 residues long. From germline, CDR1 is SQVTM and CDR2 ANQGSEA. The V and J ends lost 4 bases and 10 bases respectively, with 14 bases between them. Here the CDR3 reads CSVAFALGSPLHF. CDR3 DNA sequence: TGCAGCGTTGCTTTCGCCCTAGGATCACCCCTCCACTTT.

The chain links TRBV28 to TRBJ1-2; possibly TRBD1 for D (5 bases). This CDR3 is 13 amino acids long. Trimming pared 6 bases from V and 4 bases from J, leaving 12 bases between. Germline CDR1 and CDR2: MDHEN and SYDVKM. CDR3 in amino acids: CASRLGTGYGYTF. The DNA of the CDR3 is TGTGCCAGCAGGCTGGGGACGGGCTATGGCTACACCTTC.

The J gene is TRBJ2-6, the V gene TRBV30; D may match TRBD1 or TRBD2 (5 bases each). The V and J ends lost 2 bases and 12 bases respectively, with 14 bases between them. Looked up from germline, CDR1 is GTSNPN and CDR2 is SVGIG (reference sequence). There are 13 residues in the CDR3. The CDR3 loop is CAWSWGTPGVLTF. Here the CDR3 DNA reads TGTGCCTGGAGTTGGGGGACCCCTGGCGTCCTGACTTTC. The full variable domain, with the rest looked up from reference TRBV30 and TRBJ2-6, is SQTIHQWPATLVQPVGSPLSLECTVEGTSNPNLYWYRQAAGRGLQLLFYSVGIGQISSEVPQNLSASRPQDRQFILSSKKLLLSDSGFYLCAWSWGTPGVLTFGAGSRLTVL.

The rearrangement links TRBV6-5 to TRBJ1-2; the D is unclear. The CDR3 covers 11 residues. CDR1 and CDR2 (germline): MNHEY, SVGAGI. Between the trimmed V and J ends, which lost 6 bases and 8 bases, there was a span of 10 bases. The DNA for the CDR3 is TGTGCCAGCAGAGATTCGGGGGGCTACACCTTC. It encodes CASRDSGGYTF.

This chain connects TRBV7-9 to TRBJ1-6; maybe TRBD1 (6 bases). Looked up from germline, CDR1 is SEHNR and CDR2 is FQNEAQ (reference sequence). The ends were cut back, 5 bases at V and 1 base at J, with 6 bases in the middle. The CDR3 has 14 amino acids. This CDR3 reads CASSQGSYNSPLHF. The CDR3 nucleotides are TGTGCCAGCAGCCAGGGGTCCTATAATTCACCCCTCCACTTT.

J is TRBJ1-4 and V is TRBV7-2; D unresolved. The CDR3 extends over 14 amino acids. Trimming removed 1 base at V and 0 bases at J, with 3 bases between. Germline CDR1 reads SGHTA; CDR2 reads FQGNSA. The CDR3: CASSLDATNEKLFF. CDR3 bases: TGTGCCAGCAGCTTAGACGCAACTAATGAAAAACTGTTTTTT.

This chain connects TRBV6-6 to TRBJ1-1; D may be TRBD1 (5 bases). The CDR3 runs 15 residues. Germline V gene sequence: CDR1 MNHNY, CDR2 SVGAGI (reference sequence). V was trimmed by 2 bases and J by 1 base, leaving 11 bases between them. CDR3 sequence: CASSYMGPGNTEAFF. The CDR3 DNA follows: TGTGCCAGCAGTTACATGGGGCCGGGGAACACTGAAGCTTTCTTT.

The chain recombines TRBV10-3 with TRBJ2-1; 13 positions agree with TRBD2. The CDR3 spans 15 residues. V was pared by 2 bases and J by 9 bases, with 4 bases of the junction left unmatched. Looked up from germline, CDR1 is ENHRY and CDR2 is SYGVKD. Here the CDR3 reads CAISEPGLAGSEQFF. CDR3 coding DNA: TGTGCCATCAGTGAGCCGGGACTAGCGGGAAGTGAGCAGTTCTTC.

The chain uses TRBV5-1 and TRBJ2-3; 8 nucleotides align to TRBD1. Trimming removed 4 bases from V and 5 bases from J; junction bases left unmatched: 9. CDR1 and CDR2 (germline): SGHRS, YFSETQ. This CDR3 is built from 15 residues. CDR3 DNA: TGCGCCAGCAGCGTACCACAGGGGGGTCAAGATACGCAGTATTTT. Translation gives CASSVPQGGQDTQYF.

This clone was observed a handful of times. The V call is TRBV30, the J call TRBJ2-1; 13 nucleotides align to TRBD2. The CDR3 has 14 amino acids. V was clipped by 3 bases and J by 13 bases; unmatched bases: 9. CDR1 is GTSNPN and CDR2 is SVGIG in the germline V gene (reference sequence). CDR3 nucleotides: TGTGCCTGGAGAGCCGGGACTAGCGGGATGGGACAGTTCTTC. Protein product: CAWRAGTSGMGQFF.

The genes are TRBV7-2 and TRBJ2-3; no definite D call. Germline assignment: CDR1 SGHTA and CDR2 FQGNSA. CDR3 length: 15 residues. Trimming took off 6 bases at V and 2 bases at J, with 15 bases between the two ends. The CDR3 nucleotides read TGTGCCAGCAGATCCCCGGTCGGTCCCACAGATACGCAGTATTTT. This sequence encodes CASRSPVGPTDTQYF.

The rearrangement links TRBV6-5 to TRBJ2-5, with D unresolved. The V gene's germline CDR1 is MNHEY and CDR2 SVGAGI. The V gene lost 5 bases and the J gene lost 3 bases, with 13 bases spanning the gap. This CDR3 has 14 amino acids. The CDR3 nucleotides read TGTGCCAGCAGTGAGAGGTCCCGGAAAGAGACCCAGTACTTC. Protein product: CASSERSRKETQYF.

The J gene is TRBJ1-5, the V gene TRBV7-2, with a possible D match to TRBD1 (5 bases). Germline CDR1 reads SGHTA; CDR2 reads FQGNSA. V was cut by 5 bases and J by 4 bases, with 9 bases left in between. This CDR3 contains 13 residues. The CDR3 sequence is CASSPDINQPQHF. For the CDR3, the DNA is TGTGCCAGCAGCCCGGACATAAATCAGCCCCAGCATTTT.

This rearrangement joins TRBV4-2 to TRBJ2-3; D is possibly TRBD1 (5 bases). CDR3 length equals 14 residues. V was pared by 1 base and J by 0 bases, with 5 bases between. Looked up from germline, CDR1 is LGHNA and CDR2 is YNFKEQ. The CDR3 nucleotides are TGTGCCAGCAGCCAAGGACAGAGCACAGATACGCAGTATTTT. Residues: CASSQGQSTDTQYF.

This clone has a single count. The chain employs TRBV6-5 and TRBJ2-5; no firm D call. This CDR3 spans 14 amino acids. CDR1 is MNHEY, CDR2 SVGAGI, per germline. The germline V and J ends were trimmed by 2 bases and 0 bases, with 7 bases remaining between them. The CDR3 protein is CASSYDIYQETQYF. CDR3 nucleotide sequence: TGTGCCAGCAGTTACGACATTTACCAAGAGACCCAGTACTTC.

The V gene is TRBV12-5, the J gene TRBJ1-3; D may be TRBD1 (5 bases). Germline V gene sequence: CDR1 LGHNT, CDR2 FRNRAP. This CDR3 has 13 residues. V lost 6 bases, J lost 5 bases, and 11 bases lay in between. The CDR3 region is CASGTGTRNTIYF. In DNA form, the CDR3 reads TGTGCTAGTGGCACAGGTACTCGAAACACCATATATTTT.

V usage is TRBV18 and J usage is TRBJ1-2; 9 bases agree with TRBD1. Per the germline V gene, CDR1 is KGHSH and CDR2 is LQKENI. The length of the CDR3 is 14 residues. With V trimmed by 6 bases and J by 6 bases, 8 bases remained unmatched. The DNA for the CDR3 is TGTGCCAGCTCGCCGACGGACAGGGGACATGGCTACACCTTC. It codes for CASSPTDRGHGYTF.

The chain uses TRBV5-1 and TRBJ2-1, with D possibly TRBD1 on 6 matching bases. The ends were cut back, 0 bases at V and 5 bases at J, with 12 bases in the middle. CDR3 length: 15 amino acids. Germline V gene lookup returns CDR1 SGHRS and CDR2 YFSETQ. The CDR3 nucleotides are TGCGCCAGCAGCTTGGTTGTGGACAGCAACAATGAGCAGTTCTTC. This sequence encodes CASSLVVDSNNEQFF. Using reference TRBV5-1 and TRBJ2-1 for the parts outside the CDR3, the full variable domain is KAGVTQTPRYLIKTRGQQVTLSCSPISGHRSVSWYQQTPGQGLQFLFEYFSETQRNKGNFPGRFSGRQFSNSRSEMNVSTLELGDSALYLCASSLVVDSNNEQFFGPGTRLTVL.

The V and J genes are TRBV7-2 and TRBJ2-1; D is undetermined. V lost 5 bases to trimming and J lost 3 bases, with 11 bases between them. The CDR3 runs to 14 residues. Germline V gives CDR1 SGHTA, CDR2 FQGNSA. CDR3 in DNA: TGTGCCAGCAGCCCAAAGCTTGTCTACAATGAGCAGTTCTTC. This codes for CASSPKLVYNEQFF.

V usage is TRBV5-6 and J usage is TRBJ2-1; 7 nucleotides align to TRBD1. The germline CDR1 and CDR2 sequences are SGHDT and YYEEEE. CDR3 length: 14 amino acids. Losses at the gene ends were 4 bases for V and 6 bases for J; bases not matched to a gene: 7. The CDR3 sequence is CASSLVQGFNEQFF. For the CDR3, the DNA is TGTGCCAGCAGCCTCGTACAGGGGTTCAATGAGCAGTTCTTC.

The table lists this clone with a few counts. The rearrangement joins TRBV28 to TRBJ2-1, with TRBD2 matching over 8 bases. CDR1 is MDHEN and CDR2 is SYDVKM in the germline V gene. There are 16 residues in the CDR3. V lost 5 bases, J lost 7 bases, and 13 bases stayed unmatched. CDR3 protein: CASSAGAAGGWNEQFF. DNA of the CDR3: TGTGCCAGCAGTGCGGGGGCGGCGGGAGGTTGGAATGAGCAGTTCTTC.

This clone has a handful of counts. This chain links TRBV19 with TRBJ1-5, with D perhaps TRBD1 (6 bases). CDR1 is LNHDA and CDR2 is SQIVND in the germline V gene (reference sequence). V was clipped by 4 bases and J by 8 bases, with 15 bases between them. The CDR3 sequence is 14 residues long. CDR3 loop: CASSTQGGREPQHF. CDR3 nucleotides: TGTGCCAGTAGTACACAGGGCGGCAGGGAGCCCCAGCATTTT.

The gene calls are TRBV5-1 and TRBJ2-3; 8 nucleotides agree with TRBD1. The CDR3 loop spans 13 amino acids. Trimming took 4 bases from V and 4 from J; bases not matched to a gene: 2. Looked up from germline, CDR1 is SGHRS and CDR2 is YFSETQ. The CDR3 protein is CASSPGGPDTQYF. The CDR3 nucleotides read TGCGCCAGCAGCCCAGGGGGCCCAGATACGCAGTATTTT.

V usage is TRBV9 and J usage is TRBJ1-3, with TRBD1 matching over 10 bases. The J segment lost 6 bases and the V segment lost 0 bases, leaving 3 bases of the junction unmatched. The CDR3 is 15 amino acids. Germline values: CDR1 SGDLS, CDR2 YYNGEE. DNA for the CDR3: TGTGCCAGCAGCGTAGGGGGGACAGGGGTAAACACCATATATTTT. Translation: CASSVGGTGVNTIYF.